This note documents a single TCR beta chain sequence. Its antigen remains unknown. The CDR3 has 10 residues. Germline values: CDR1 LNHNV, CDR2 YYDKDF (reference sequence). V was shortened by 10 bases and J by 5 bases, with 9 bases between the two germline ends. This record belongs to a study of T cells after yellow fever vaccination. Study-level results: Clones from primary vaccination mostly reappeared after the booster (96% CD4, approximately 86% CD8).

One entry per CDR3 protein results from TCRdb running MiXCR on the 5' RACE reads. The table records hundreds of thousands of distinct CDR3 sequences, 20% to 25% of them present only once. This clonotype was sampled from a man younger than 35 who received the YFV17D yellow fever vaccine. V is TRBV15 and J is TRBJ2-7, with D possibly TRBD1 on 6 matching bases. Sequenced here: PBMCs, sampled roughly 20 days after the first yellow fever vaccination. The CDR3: CAIPGDEQYV. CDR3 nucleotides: TGTGCCATCCCAGGGGACGAGCAGTACGTC.